These 3 T cell receptor beta chains came from one sample sequenced in a study of T cell changes during pregnancy in multiple sclerosis. Repertoires were generated with immunoSEQ multiplex PCR, while TCRdb's copy carries only in-frame clones and drops some. The sample lists 25,000 to 30,000 clones, 75% to 90% seen once, with approximately 0.55% in the top ten. The sample was CD4+ T cells from peripheral blood mononuclear cells, taken in the first trimester of pregnancy. These receptor sequences come from a female donor in good health, enrolled as a control in a pregnancy study.

The chain joins TRBV12-5 to TRBJ1-2; D perhaps matches TRBD1 (6 bases). The V end was cut by 1 base, the J end by 4 bases, with 10 bases between. The CDR3 consists of 14 residues. Looked up from germline, CDR1 is LGHNT and CDR2 is FRNRAP. The CDR3 reads CASGLGGGGYGYTF. CDR3 nucleotides: TGTGCTAGTGGTTTGGGGGGGGGCGGCTATGGCTACACCTTC.

The chain links TRBV28 to TRBJ2-5, with no clear D. V shed 8 bases and J shed 3 bases, with 7 bases lying between them. The germline V gene has CDR1 MDHEN and CDR2 SYDVKM. The CDR3 extends over 11 amino acids. This CDR3 is CASCTEETQYF. Written as DNA, the CDR3 is TGTGCCAGCTGTACAGAAGAGACCCAGTACTTC.

The rearrangement links TRBV4-1 to TRBJ1-1, with D possibly matching TRBD1 (5 bases). Germline V gives CDR1 MGHRA, CDR2 YSYEKL. The CDR3 totals 17 residues. V was clipped by 4 bases and J by 4 bases, with 22 bases between them. In DNA form, the CDR3 reads TGCGCCAGCAGCCGCGGGCAGGGAGGAGCCGAGGGCACTGAAGCTTTCTTT. Its translation is CASSRGQGGAEGTEAFF.